The 2 T cell receptor beta chains reported below all come from one sample, sequenced in a study of breast tumors, draining lymph nodes, adjacent tissues. Breast cancer patients provided tissue from their axillary draining lymph nodes. Each CDR3 protein is one row after TCRdb ran MiXCR on the multiplex PCR reads. The sample carries 270,000 or so distinct CDR3 sequences, 30% recorded once. Sequencing used axillary lymph node tissue. The source is a female donor with breast cancer. Some clones in this sample may be carry-over from other donors' samples.

This clonotype came up many times. The chain uses TRBV19 and TRBJ1-5; 12 positions agree with TRBD1. With 6 bases clipped from V and 7 bases from J, the junction kept 7 bases outside the gene matches. Germline loops: CDR1 LNHDA, CDR2 SQIVND (reference sequence). The CDR3 has 15 residues. This CDR3 is CASRGDRGPRQPQHF. In nucleotides, the CDR3 is TGTGCCAGTAGGGGGGACAGGGGGCCTCGGCAGCCCCAGCATTTT.

This clonotype was recorded at least ten times. The V and J genes are TRBV5-8 and TRBJ1-4; D may be TRBD1 (6 bases). The V and J ends lost 0 bases and 4 bases respectively, with 10 bases between them. This CDR3 spans 15 amino acids. Germline values: CDR1 SGHTS, CDR2 YDEGEE. The CDR3 coding sequence is TGTGCCAGCAGCTTGGTTGGCAGGGGTAATGAAAAACTGTTTTTT. This translates into CASSLVGRGNEKLFF.